This record covers a single T cell receptor (beta chain). Its target is not known. Germline values: CDR1 SEHNR, CDR2 FQNEAQ (reference sequence). This CDR3 spans 13 amino acids. V was pared by 7 bases and J by 6 bases, with 15 bases between. The data are from a study of CD8 T cells in ankylosing spondylitis. Study results and caveats: What seemed typical of ankylosing spondylitis blood was a TCR beta motif built from several highly homologous variants. Matched synovial fluid from ankylosing spondylitis patients was reported to be enriched for disease-linked clones. Disease-linked clones, CD8+, were relatively rare in peripheral blood.

TCRdb reprocessed the 5' RACE reads with MiXCR, giving one entry per CDR3 protein. The sample has about 300,000 distinct CDR3 sequences; 11% are singletons. The specimen was blood, either unsorted or a sorted T cell fraction (not recorded which). This chain uses TRBV7-9 with TRBJ1-1, with D possibly being TRBD1 (5 bases). The TCR sequence derives from a female donor with ankylosing spondylitis or in good health (not recorded which). In DNA, the CDR3 is TGTGCCAGCACCTGGAGACCAGGGCCTGAAGCTTTCTTT. It is translated as CASTWRPGPEAFF.